The 18 T cell receptor beta chains below all came from one sample that was sequenced in a study of PD-1 blockade in classical Hodgkin lymphoma. Each of the patients experienced relapse following autologous stem cell transplantation, and their brentuximab vedotin exposure differed. Sequencing was performed with immunoSEQ multiplex PCR; in TCRdb, only in-frame clones are kept and a portion is missing. Of about 94,000 clones listed, nearly 90% are singletons. The sequenced sample was peripheral blood mononuclear cells (PBMCs), obtained before the second cycle of nivolumab. Receptors were obtained from a human donor with classical Hodgkin lymphoma.

This clone was picked up one time. The chain carries TRBV18 and TRBJ2-2; D unresolved. V was shortened by 2 bases and J by 4 bases, with 8 bases between the two germline ends. CDR1 is KGHSH and CDR2 is LQKENI in the germline V gene. CDR3 size: 14 residues. CDR3 residues: CASSPVAVTGELFF. The CDR3 region has the DNA TGTGCCAGCTCACCAGTGGCCGTCACCGGGGAGCTGTTTTTT.

The rearrangement links TRBV5-8 to TRBJ1-6, with TRBD1 identical over 9 bases. The CDR3 consists of 17 residues. From germline, CDR1 is SGHTS and CDR2 YDEGEE. The ends lost 5 bases at V and 9 bases at J; junction bases unmatched: 15. CDR3 nucleotides: TGTGCCAGCAGTTCCACCGCCGGGACAGGGCTTCGTTCACCCCTCCACTTT. Amino acid sequence: CASSSTAGTGLRSPLHF.

V gene TRBV15 combines with J gene TRBJ2-4, with a tentative D call TRBD1 (7 bases). CDR3 length equals 15 residues. V was pared by 5 bases and J by 9 bases, with 20 bases between. In germline, CDR1 is LNHNV, CDR2 YYDKDF (reference sequence). The CDR3 region is CATSVVETGTGIQYF. CDR3 DNA: TGTGCCACCAGCGTCGTTGAGACAGGGACTGGCATTCAGTACTTC.

The chain combines TRBV11-2 with TRBJ2-1; D may be TRBD1 (5 bases). Trimming removed 4 bases at V and 4 bases at J, with 14 bases between. This CDR3 spans 15 amino acids. Germline assignment: CDR1 SGHAT and CDR2 FQNNGV. The CDR3 reads CASSSLVGVYNEQFF. The CDR3 coding sequence is TGTGCCAGCAGCTCCTTAGTAGGGGTTTACAATGAGCAGTTCTTC.

This clone has just one count. The chain combines TRBV7-9 with TRBJ1-2, with D unresolved. Germline V CDR1 and CDR2: SEHNR, FQNEAQ (reference sequence). The CDR3 is 11 residues long. Trimming removed 5 bases from V and 8 bases from J, with 9 bases in between. CDR3 DNA sequence: TGTGCCAGCAGCCCGCTTTGGGGCTACACCTTC. This translates into CASSPLWGYTF.

The rearrangement joins TRBV5-1 to TRBJ2-7; TRBD2 agrees at 8 bases. With 0 bases clipped from V and 2 bases from J, the junction kept 4 bases outside the gene matches. The CDR3 is 15 residues long. Germline CDR1 is SGHRS and CDR2 is YFSETQ. The CDR3 reads CASSLVSGGPYEQYF. The CDR3 nucleotides are TGCGCCAGCAGCTTGGTTTCGGGAGGGCCCTACGAGCAGTACTTC.

The chain joins TRBV25-1 to TRBJ1-1; 8 bases line up with TRBD1. Germline CDR1 and CDR2: MGHDK and SYGVNS. V shed 5 bases, J shed 2 bases, and the junction held 4 bases outside the gene matches. The length of the CDR3 is 14 residues. CDR3 nucleotide sequence: TGTGCCAGCAGTAGGACAGGGTTAAACACTGAAGCTTTCTTT. Protein product: CASSRTGLNTEAFF.

The V gene is TRBV5-1, the J gene TRBJ2-7; D tentatively reads TRBD1 or TRBD2 (6 bases each). Looked up from germline, CDR1 is SGHRS and CDR2 is YFSETQ. V dropped 0 bases and J dropped 5 bases, with 15 bases sitting between them. The CDR3 contains 15 residues. CDR3 residues: CASSLESGGENEQYF. DNA for the CDR3: TGCGCCAGCAGCTTGGAGTCCGGGGGCGAGAACGAGCAGTACTTC. The variable domain in full, with the rest retrieved from reference TRBV5-1 and TRBJ2-7, is KAGVTQTPRYLIKTRGQQVTLSCSPISGHRSVSWYQQTPGQGLQFLFEYFSETQRNKGNFPGRFSGRQFSNSRSEMNVSTLELGDSALYLCASSLESGGENEQYFGPGTRLTVT.

The V gene is TRBV6-6, the J gene TRBJ1-3, with a possible D match to TRBD1 (5 bases). The CDR3 has 15 amino acids. Germline CDR1 reads MNHNY; CDR2 reads SVGAGI (reference sequence). Trimming took 6 bases from V and 3 from J, leaving 15 bases between them. The CDR3 protein is CASSPARVLGNTIYF. Here the CDR3 DNA reads TGTGCCAGCAGCCCCGCCAGGGTTCTTGGAAACACCATATATTTT.

The chain couples TRBV15 to TRBJ2-5; 8 bases agree with TRBD1. V lost 4 bases to trimming and J lost 5 bases; unmatched junction nucleotides: 6. Germline loops: CDR1 LNHNV, CDR2 YYDKDF (reference sequence). The CDR3 is made up of 14 amino acids. CDR3 nucleotide sequence: TGTGCCACCAGCAAGGACAGGGCTGAGGAGACCCAGTACTTC. It yields the protein CATSKDRAEETQYF. The entire variable domain, with the rest obtained from reference TRBV15 and TRBJ2-5, is as follows: DAMVIQNPRYQVTQFGKPVTLSCSQTLNHNVMYWYQQKSSQAPKLLFHYYDKDFNNEADTPDNFQSRRPNTSFCFLDIRSPGLGDTAMYLCATSKDRAEETQYFGPGTRLLVL.

A few counts support this clone. This rearrangement joins TRBV5-6 to TRBJ2-7, with TRBD1 identical over 8 bases. The germline V gene has CDR1 SGHDT and CDR2 YYEEEE. The CDR3 is 16 residues long. Unmatched junction bases numbered 6, after V lost 0 bases and J lost 1 base. The CDR3 coding sequence is TGTGCCAGCAGCTTGGCTGGCTGGACAGGGTCCTACGAGCAGTACTTC. Amino acids: CASSLAGWTGSYEQYF.

The V call is TRBV27, the J call TRBJ2-3; TRBD2 agrees at 9 bases. Germline CDR1 MNHEY, CDR2 SMNVEV (reference sequence). CDR3 size: 18 residues. V trimming: 1 base; J trimming: 4 bases; junction bases outside the gene matches: 12. The CDR3 DNA is TGTGCCAGCAGTTTATTTCAGTGGTATAGCGGGAGCCCAGATACGCAGTATTTT. As protein: CASSLFQWYSGSPDTQYF.

The rearrangement links TRBV6-1 to TRBJ2-3; 8 bases agree with TRBD2. The CDR3 is made up of 14 amino acids. The V and J ends lost 8 bases and 2 bases, in that order; junction bases with no gene match: 6. Germline V gene lookup returns CDR1 MNHNS and CDR2 SASEGT. The CDR3: CASDRLALTDTQYF. CDR3 nucleotides: TGTGCCAGCGACAGACTAGCGCTCACAGATACGCAGTATTTT.

This chain joins TRBV9 and TRBJ1-5; 10 nucleotides align to TRBD1. The ends lost 3 bases at V and 7 bases at J; junction bases unmatched: 13. The CDR3 sequence is 17 residues long. Germline CDR1 is SGDLS and CDR2 is YYNGEE. The CDR3 coding sequence is TGTGCCAGCAGCGCGGATTCTGACAGGGGGCCTGGGCAGCCCCAGCATTTT. Its protein product is CASSADSDRGPGQPQHF. Complete variable domain (other parts from reference TRBV9 and TRBJ1-5): DSGVTQTPKHLITATGQRVTLRCSPRSGDLSVYWYQQSLDQGLQFLIQYYNGEERAKGNILERFSAQQFPDLHSELNLSSLELGDSALYFCASSADSDRGPGQPQHFGDGTRLSIL.

Only one count was recorded for this clone. The CDR3 DNA sequence: TGTGCCAGCAGCGACACAGGGAGGGGAAATACTGAAGCTTTCTTT. It encodes CASSDTGRGNTEAFF. The chain carries TRBV27 and TRBJ1-1; the D gene is possibly TRBD1 (6 bases). The CDR3 extends over 15 amino acids. V dropped 6 bases and J dropped 5 bases, with 19 bases sitting between them. Germline V lookup: CDR1 MNHEY, CDR2 SMNVEV (reference sequence).

This chain joins TRBV2 and TRBJ1-4, with 9 bases fitting TRBD1. CDR3 size: 14 residues. With V trimmed by 5 bases and J by 7 bases, 5 bases remained unmatched. Germline CDR1 is SNHLY and CDR2 is FYNNEI. Here the CDR3 reads CASSRTGVGEKLFF. DNA of the CDR3: TGTGCCAGCAGTAGGACAGGGGTGGGTGAAAAACTGTTTTTT.

This clone was detected once. The chain has TRBV7-6 and TRBJ2-1, with 11 bases aligning to TRBD2. The CDR3 is 17 amino acids. V trimming: 2 bases; J trimming: 2 bases; junction bases outside the gene matches: 5. Germline V gene lookup returns CDR1 SGHVS and CDR2 FNYEAQ. CDR3 residues: CASSLSLAGGPYNEQFF. The DNA of the CDR3 is TGTGCCAGCAGCTTAAGTCTAGCGGGAGGACCCTACAATGAGCAGTTCTTC.

DNA for the CDR3: TGCAGCGTTGTCCCTCTAGGGACTCCCAGAGGGACCCAGTACTTC. Translated: CSVVPLGTPRGTQYF. The J gene is TRBJ2-5, the V gene TRBV29-1, with D possibly TRBD2 on 6 matching bases. Looked up from germline, CDR1 is SQVTM and CDR2 is ANQGSEA. V shed 4 bases and J shed 7 bases, with 22 bases lying between them. This CDR3 comprises 15 residues.